The clone carrying this T cell receptor (beta chain) was seen only once. Antigen unknown. This entry comes from a study of vaccination effects on CD4 cells after COVID-19. Clones were sequenced by immunoSEQ multiplex PCR, and TCRdb holds only the in-frame ones, with some missing. The profile shows about 68,000 clones, about 80% of them singletons. Peptide-pool stimulation followed by sequencing identified expanded antigen-specific CD4+ clonotypes in the ViraFEST assay. Upon completion of about eleven days in culture, CD4+ T cells were isolated. The vaccine recipients had no prior SARS-CoV-2 infection, with negative nucleocapsid antibodies. The germline V and J ends were trimmed by 1 base and 0 bases, with 15 bases remaining between them. Germline CDR1 and CDR2: MNHEY and SMNVEV (reference sequence). CDR3 length: 17 residues.

V gene TRBV27 combines with J gene TRBJ1-1; D perhaps matches TRBD1 (5 bases). The clonotype was recovered from a human donor who received a COVID-19 vaccine. The sequences come from CD4+ T cells from PBMCs cultured with SARS-CoV-2 spike peptides, collected before COVID-19 vaccination. CDR3 sequence (DNA): TGTGCCAGCAGTTTATATCAGGGTGGTAGGATGAACACTGAAGCTTTCTTT. It specifies CASSLYQGGRMNTEAFF.